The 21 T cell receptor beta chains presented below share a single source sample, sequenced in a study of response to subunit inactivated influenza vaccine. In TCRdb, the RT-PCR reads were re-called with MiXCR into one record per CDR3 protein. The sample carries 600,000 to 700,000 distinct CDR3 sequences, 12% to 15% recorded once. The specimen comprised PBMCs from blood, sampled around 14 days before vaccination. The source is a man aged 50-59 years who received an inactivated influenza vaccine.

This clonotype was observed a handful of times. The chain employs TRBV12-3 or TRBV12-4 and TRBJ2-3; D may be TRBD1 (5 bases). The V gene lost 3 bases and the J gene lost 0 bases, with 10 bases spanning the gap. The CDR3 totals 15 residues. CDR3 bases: TGTGCCAGCAGTTTCTGGGGCCGGAGCACAGATACGCAGTATTTT. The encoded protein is CASSFWGRSTDTQYF.

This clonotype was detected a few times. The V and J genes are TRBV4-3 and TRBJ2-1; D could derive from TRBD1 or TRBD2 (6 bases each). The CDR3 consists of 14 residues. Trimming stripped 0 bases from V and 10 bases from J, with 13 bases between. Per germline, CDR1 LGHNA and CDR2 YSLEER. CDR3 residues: CASSQEKGGSEQFF. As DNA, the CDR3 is TGCGCCAGCAGCCAAGAGAAGGGGGGATCCGAGCAGTTCTTC.

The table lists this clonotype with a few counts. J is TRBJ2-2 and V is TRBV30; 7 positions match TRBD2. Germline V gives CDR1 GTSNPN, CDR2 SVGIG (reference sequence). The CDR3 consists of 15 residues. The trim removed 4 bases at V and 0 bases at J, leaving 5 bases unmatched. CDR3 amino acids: CAWILRGANTGELFF. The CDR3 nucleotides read TGTGCCTGGATACTACGGGGGGCGAACACCGGGGAGCTGTTTTTT.

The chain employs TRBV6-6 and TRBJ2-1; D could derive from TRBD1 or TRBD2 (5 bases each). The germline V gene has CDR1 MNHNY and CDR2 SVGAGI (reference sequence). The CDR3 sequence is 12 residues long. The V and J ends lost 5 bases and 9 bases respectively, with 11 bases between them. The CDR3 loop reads CASSTVGVEQFF. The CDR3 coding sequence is TGTGCCAGCAGTACCGTGGGGGTTGAGCAGTTCTTC.

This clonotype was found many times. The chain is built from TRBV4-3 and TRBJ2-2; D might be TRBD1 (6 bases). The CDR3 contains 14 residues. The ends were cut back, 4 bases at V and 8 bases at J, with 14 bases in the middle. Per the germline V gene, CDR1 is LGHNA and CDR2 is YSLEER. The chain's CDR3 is CASSLSQGSGELFF. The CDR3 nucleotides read TGCGCCAGCAGCCTGTCCCAGGGGTCGGGGGAGCTGTTTTTT.

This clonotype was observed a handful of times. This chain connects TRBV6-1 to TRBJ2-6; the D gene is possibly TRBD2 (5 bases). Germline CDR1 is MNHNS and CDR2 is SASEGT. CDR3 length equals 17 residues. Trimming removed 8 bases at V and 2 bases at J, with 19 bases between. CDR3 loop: CASAKSVGGAGANVLTF. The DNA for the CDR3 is TGTGCCAGCGCTAAAAGCGTAGGAGGCGCTGGGGCCAACGTCCTGACTTTC.

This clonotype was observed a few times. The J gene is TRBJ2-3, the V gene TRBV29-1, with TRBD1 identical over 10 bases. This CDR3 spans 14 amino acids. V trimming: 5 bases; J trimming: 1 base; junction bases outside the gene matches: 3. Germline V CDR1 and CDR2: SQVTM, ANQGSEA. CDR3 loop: CSVTGTGGTDTQYF. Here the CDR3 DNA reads TGCAGCGTTACCGGGACAGGGGGCACAGATACGCAGTATTTT.

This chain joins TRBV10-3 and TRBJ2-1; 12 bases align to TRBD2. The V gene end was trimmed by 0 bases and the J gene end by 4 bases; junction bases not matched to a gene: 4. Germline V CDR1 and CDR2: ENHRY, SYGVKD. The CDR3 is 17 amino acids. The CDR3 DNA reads TGTGCCATCAGTGAGTCGGCTAGCGGGAGGGTTTACAATGAGCAGTTCTTC. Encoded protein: CAISESASGRVYNEQFF.

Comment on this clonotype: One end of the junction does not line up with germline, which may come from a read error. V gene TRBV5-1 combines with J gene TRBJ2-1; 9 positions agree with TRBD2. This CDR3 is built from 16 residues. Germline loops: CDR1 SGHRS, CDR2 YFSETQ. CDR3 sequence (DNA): TGCACCAGCAGCGTGTGGCGGGGGGGGTCCTACAATGAGCAGTTCTTC. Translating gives CTSSVWRGGSYNEQFF.

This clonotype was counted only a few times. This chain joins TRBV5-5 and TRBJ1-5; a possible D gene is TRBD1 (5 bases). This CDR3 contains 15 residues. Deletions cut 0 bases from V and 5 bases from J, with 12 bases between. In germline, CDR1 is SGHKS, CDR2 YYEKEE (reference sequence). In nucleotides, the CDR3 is TGTGCCAGCAGCTTGGGGACAACGCTTTATCAGCCCCAGCATTTT. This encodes CASSLGTTLYQPQHF.

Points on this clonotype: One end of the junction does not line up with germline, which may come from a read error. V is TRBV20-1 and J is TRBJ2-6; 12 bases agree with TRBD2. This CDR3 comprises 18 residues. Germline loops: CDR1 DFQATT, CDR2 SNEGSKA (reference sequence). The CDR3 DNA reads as TGCTGTGCTAGAAAGGGCCTAGCGGGGGGGCTAGGGGCCAACGTCCTGACTTTC. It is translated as CCARKGLAGGLGANVLTF.

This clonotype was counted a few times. The CDR3 sequence: CSARTGLAGYNEQFF. For the CDR3, the DNA is TGCAGTGCTAGAACGGGACTAGCGGGATACAATGAGCAGTTCTTC. The J gene is TRBJ2-1, the V gene TRBV20-1; 13 bases line up with TRBD2. The length of the CDR3 is 15 residues. Germline values: CDR1 DFQATT, CDR2 SNEGSKA (reference sequence). V lost 2 bases to trimming and J lost 4 bases; unmatched junction nucleotides: 2.

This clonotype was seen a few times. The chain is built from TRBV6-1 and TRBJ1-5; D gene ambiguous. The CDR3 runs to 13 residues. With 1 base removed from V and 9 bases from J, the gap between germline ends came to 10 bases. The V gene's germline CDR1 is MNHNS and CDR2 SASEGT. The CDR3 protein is CASSEEGSGPQHF. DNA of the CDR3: TGTGCCAGCAGTGAAGAGGGCTCAGGGCCCCAGCATTTT.

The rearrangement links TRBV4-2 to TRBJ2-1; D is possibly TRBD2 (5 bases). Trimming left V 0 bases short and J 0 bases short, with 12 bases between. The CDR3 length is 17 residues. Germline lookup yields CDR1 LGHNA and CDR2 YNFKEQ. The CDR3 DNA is TGTGCCAGCAGCCAAGATCTGACTACTTCCTCCTACAATGAGCAGTTCTTC. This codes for CASSQDLTTSSYNEQFF.

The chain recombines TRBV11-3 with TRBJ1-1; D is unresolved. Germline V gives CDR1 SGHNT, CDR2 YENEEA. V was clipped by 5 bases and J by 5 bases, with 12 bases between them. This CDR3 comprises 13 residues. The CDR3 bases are TGTGCCAGCAGCCGCGGGCTAAAGACTGAAGCTTTCTTT. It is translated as CASSRGLKTEAFF.

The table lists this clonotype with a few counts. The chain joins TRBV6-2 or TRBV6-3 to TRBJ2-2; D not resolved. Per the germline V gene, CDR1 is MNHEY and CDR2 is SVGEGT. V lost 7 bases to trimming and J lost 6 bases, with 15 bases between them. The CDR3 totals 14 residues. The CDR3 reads CASKQNLPAGELFF. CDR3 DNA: TGTGCCAGCAAACAGAACCTCCCCGCCGGGGAGCTGTTTTTT.

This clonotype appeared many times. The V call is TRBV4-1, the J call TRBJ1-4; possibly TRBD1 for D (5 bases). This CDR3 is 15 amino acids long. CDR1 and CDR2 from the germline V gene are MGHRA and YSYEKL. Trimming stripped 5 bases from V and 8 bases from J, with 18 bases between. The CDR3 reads CASSGTGAGREKLFF. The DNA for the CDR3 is TGCGCCAGCAGCGGAACTGGGGCAGGGCGGGAAAAACTGTTTTTT.

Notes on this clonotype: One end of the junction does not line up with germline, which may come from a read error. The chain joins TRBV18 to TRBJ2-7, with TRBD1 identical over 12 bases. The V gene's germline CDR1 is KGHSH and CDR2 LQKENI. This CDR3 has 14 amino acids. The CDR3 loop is CARSSGTGGFGENF. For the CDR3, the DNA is TGTGCCCGCTCATCCGGGACAGGGGGCTTTGGTGAGAACTTC.

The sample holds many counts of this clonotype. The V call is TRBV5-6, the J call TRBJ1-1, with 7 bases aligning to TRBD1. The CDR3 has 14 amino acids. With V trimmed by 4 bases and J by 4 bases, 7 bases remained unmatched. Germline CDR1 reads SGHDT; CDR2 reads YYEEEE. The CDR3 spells CASSRDREGTEAFF. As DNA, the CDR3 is TGTGCCAGCAGCCGCGACAGGGAGGGCACTGAAGCTTTCTTT.

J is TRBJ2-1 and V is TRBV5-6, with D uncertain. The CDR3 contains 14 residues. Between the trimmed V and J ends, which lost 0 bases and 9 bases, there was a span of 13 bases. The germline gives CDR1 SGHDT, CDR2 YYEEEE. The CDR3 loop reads CASSLVIRRREQFF. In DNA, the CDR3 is TGTGCCAGCAGCTTGGTTATCCGTAGGCGTGAGCAGTTCTTC.

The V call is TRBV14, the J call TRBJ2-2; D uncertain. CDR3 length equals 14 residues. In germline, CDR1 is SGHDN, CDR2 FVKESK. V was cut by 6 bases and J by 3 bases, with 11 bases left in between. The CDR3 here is CASRGFGYTGELFF. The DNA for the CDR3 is TGTGCCAGCAGGGGGTTCGGTTACACCGGGGAGCTGTTTTTT.